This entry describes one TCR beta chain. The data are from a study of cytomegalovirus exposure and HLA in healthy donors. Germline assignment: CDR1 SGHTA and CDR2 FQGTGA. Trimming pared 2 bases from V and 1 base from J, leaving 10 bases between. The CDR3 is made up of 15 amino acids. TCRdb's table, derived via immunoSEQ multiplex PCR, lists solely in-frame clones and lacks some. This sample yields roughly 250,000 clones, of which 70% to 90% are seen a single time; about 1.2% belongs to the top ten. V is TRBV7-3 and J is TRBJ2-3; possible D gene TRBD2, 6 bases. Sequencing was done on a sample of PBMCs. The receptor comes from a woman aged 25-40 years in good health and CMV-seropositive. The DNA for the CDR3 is TGTGCCAGCAGCTTAGGGGGGACTGGCACAGATACGCAGTATTTT. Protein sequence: CASSLGGTGTDTQYF.